These 20 T cell receptor beta chains were all obtained from the same sample, sequenced in a study of blood T cells in healthy people across ages. PCR was performed a second time for roughly 7 to 12 cycles using a sample-barcoded 5' primer and a J-beta primer mix. TCRdb fed the 5' RACE reads into MiXCR, producing one record per CDR3 protein. Of more than 1,400,000 distinct CDR3 sequences listed, approximately 42% are singletons. Specimen: blood. The receptors were sampled from a woman aged 18-29 years in good health.

This clonotype turned up a few times. The chain carries TRBV10-3 and TRBJ1-1; D uncertain. V was shortened by 7 bases and J by 4 bases, with 13 bases between the two germline ends. This CDR3 has 13 amino acids. Germline values: CDR1 ENHRY, CDR2 SYGVKD. Here the CDR3 reads CAITGSWATEAFF. DNA of the CDR3: TGTGCCATCACCGGGAGTTGGGCCACTGAAGCTTTCTTT.

J is TRBJ2-7 and V is TRBV19; D may match TRBD1 or TRBD2 (5 bases each). Germline V CDR1 and CDR2: LNHDA, SQIVND (reference sequence). CDR3 length: 11 residues. Here the CDR3 reads CAKGPLYEQYF. In nucleotides, the CDR3 is TGTGCAAAGGGACCTCTCTACGAGCAGTACTTC.

Only a few counts were recorded for this clonotype. The chain combines TRBV28 with TRBJ2-5, with D perhaps TRBD2 (6 bases). The CDR3 is 11 residues long. CDR1 is MDHEN, CDR2 SYDVKM, per germline. The ends were cut back, 7 bases at V and 11 bases at J, with 14 bases in the middle. CDR3 amino acids: CASNGNRGQYF. CDR3 bases: TGTGCCAGCAACGGGAATCGGGGGCAGTACTTC.

The chain carries TRBV6-2 or TRBV6-3 and TRBJ2-5; 7 bases are a match to TRBD1. This CDR3 spans 13 amino acids. Trimming cost V 1 base and J 11 bases; bases outside gene matches: 7. Germline assignment: CDR1 MNHEY and CDR2 SVGEGT. CDR3 coding DNA: TGTGCCAGCAGTTACTACAGGGGCAATGAGCAGTACTTC. As protein: CASSYYRGNEQYF.

The table lists this clonotype with a count of one. The genes are TRBV7-3 and TRBJ1-1; D is perhaps TRBD1 (5 bases). V shed 5 bases and J shed 4 bases, with 17 bases lying between them. Germline CDR1 is SGHTA and CDR2 is FQGTGA. CDR3 length equals 15 residues. CDR3 DNA sequence: TGTGCCAGCAGCCGATCGGGGACTCGGAGCACTGAAGCTTTCTTT. Encoded protein: CASSRSGTRSTEAFF.

The chain employs TRBV12-3 or TRBV12-4 and TRBJ2-1, with TRBD2 identical over 15 bases. The CDR3 contains 18 residues. Trimming at V came to 7 bases and at J to 0 bases, leaving 7 bases not matched to a gene. Here the CDR3 reads CASTGTSGRPSSYNEQFF. CDR3 nucleotides: TGTGCCAGCACCGGGACTAGCGGGAGGCCGAGCTCCTACAATGAGCAGTTCTTC.

The chain links TRBV10-3 to TRBJ2-1, with 9 bases identical to TRBD2. V lost 8 bases to trimming and J lost 4 bases; unmatched junction nucleotides: 3. There are 13 residues in the CDR3. Germline V lookup: CDR1 ENHRY, CDR2 SYGVKD. In DNA, the CDR3 is TGTGCCATCTCTAGCGGGGCGTACAATGAGCAGTTCTTC. Protein product: CAISSGAYNEQFF.

In its sample, this clonotype was seen a few times. The CDR3 nucleotides are TGTGCCAGCGCCCCGGGACAGACTTACAATGAGCAGTTCTTC. The encoded protein is CASAPGQTYNEQFF. This sequence joins TRBV6-1 and TRBJ2-1; 7 bases map to TRBD1. Unmatched junction bases numbered 8, after V lost 8 bases and J lost 4 bases. Germline loops: CDR1 MNHNS, CDR2 SASEGT. The CDR3 length is 14 residues.

The chain recombines TRBV12-3 or TRBV12-4 with TRBJ2-2; the D is unclear. V lost 5 bases and J 8 bases, leaving 6 bases between the germline ends. The CDR3 spans 11 residues. The CDR3 spells CASSHRGELFF. The DNA for the CDR3 is TGTGCCAGCAGTCACCGTGGGGAGCTGTTTTTT.

This clonotype has just a few counts. V gene TRBV12-3 or TRBV12-4 combines with J gene TRBJ2-1, with D perhaps TRBD2 (5 bases). V gave up 6 bases and J gave up 0 bases, with 12 bases separating them. The CDR3 has 15 amino acids. Here the CDR3 DNA reads TGTGCCAGCAGGCATAGGAGGACCTCCTACAATGAGCAGTTCTTC. It yields the protein CASRHRRTSYNEQFF.

The chain couples TRBV4-1 to TRBJ2-3; 7 positions agree with TRBD1. Germline lookup yields CDR1 MGHRA and CDR2 YSYEKL. J was trimmed by 0 bases and V by 3 bases; bases with no gene match: 6. The CDR3 is made up of 16 amino acids. CDR3 protein: CASSHRQGESTDTQYF. The CDR3 nucleotides read TGCGCCAGCAGCCATAGACAGGGTGAGAGCACAGATACGCAGTATTTT.

V gene TRBV4-1 combines with J gene TRBJ2-1, with TRBD1 identical over 7 bases. The V segment lost 1 base and the J segment 2 bases; nucleotides outside the gene matches: 2. The CDR3 extends over 15 amino acids. Germline V gene sequence: CDR1 MGHRA, CDR2 YSYEKL. The CDR3 region is CASSQVQGTYNEQFF. The CDR3 nucleotides are TGCGCCAGCAGCCAAGTACAGGGGACCTACAATGAGCAGTTCTTC.

The genes are TRBV9 and TRBJ2-3, with D possibly being TRBD2 (5 bases). Per germline, CDR1 SGDLS and CDR2 YYNGEE. V was cut by 0 bases and J by 1 base, with 9 bases left in between. The CDR3 extends over 15 amino acids. The CDR3 sequence: CASSVEERRTDTQYF. As DNA, the CDR3 is TGTGCCAGCAGCGTAGAGGAGCGGCGCACAGATACGCAGTATTTT.

The chain has TRBV27 and TRBJ1-5; no clear D. Trimming stripped 3 bases from V and 3 bases from J, with 12 bases between. The CDR3 length is 15 residues. Germline loops: CDR1 MNHEY, CDR2 SMNVEV (reference sequence). As DNA, the CDR3 is TGTGCCAGCAGTTTCCGCGGTAATTACAATCAGCCCCAGCATTTT. As protein: CASSFRGNYNQPQHF.

This chain joins TRBV29-1 and TRBJ2-5; 7 nucleotides agree with TRBD2. J lost 5 bases, V lost 6 bases, and 12 bases had no gene match. The CDR3 covers 14 residues. The germline gives CDR1 SQVTM, CDR2 ANQGSEA. The CDR3 is CSVQPVGEGETQYF. In DNA form, the CDR3 reads TGCAGCGTACAACCCGTAGGGGAGGGGGAGACCCAGTACTTC.

The chain joins TRBV27 to TRBJ1-5, with TRBD1 matching over 7 bases. CDR1 is MNHEY and CDR2 is SMNVEV in the germline V gene (reference sequence). The CDR3 has 15 residues. The V segment lost 8 bases and the J segment 5 bases; nucleotides outside the gene matches: 12. For the CDR3, the DNA is TGTGCCAGCCGCCCAGACAGGGTAGGCGATCAGCCCCAGCATTTT. Its translation is CASRPDRVGDQPQHF.

The chain recombines TRBV11-2 with TRBJ2-7; D is possibly TRBD1 (5 bases). This CDR3 comprises 16 residues. Germline-derived CDR1 and CDR2 are SGHAT and FQNNGV. V lost 1 base and J 1 base, leaving 14 bases between the germline ends. In DNA, the CDR3 is TGTGCCAGCAGCTTAGTCATACAGGCTGGATCCTACGAGCAGTACTTC. It translates to CASSLVIQAGSYEQYF. The whole variable domain, filled in from reference TRBV11-2 and TRBJ2-7, reads EAGVAQSPRYKIIEKRQSVAFWCNPISGHATLYWYQQILGQGPKLLIQFQNNGVVDDSQLPKDRFSAERLKGVDSTLKIQPAKLEDSAVYLCASSLVIQAGSYEQYFGPGTRLTVT.

This clonotype has a count of ten or more. The V call is TRBV2, the J call TRBJ2-2; 11 bases map to TRBD1. The CDR3 spans 14 residues. Trimming took 5 bases from V and 6 from J; bases not matched to a gene: 2. Germline loops: CDR1 SNHLY, CDR2 FYNNEI. The CDR3 reads CASSWGQGAGELFF. The CDR3 bases are TGTGCCAGCAGTTGGGGACAGGGGGCCGGGGAGCTGTTTTTT.

This chain uses TRBV20-1 with TRBJ2-1; 9 nucleotides agree with TRBD2. V lost 1 base and J lost 0; bases outside the gene matches: 19. The germline gives CDR1 DFQATT, CDR2 SNEGSKA (reference sequence). The CDR3 extends over 21 amino acids. CDR3 amino acids: CSARALRISGGHPNSYNEQFF. In nucleotides, the CDR3 is TGCAGTGCTAGAGCGCTTCGGATTAGCGGGGGCCACCCAAACTCCTACAATGAGCAGTTCTTC.

The chain carries TRBV7-9 and TRBJ2-3; 10 nucleotides align to TRBD2. The length of the CDR3 is 18 residues. The germline V gene has CDR1 SEHNR and CDR2 FQNEAQ (reference sequence). V gave up 1 base and J gave up 2 bases; unmatched junction bases: 9. The CDR3, as DNA: TGTGCCAGCAGCTTAGTTACCCCACTAGCGGGGTACACAGATACGCAGTATTTT. Translating it yields CASSLVTPLAGYTDTQYF.